This entry describes one TCR beta chain. The target antigen is unknown. These data originate in a study of cytomegalovirus exposure and HLA in healthy donors. About the study: The use of the same platform for the 120 validation repertoires and the 666 first-cohort repertoires was reported by a later analysis.

This CDR3 contains 16 residues. The protocol was immunoSEQ multiplex PCR, while the TCRdb copy is restricted to in-frame clones and leaves out a portion. The sample lists about 280,000 clones, just over 85% seen once, with approximately 1% in the top ten. Findings of the study overall: CMV antigen specificity was confirmed in vitro for a few CMV-associated chains.

Separate from the 666-subject first cohort, the approximately 120-subject validation cohort was the one that the donors belonged to. This TCR derives from a woman between 18 and 30 years old in good health and CMV-seronegative. Sequences were obtained from PBMCs. The rearrangement links TRBV1 to TRBJ2-3; the table names TRBD2, a call not compared with the DNA. TRBV1 represents a pseudogene. The CDR3 sequence: CTSTRSGRASTDTQYF. In DNA, the CDR3 is TGCACCAGCACGCGGAGCGGGAGGGCTAGCACAGATACGCAGTATTTT.